Below are 13 T cell receptor beta chains sequenced from a single sample in a study of identifying expanded T cells in peripheral blood. Using immunoSEQ multiplex PCR, the repertoire was profiled, and TCRdb retains in-frame clones only, with some absent. The repertoire includes 100,000 or so clones, around 85% of them detected once, and about a sixth sits in the top ten. Sequencing input: blood. All receptors derive from a person between 18 and 70 years old in good health.

The genes are TRBV5-6 and TRBJ1-5; D gene uncertain. CDR3 length: 10 residues. V lost 6 bases, J lost 3 bases, and 1 base lay in between. CDR1 and CDR2 (germline): SGHDT, YYEEEE. In nucleotides, the CDR3 is TGTGCCAGCATCAATCAGCCCCAGCATTTT. Amino acids: CASINQPQHF.

The chain is built from TRBV30 and TRBJ2-7; D is possibly TRBD1 (5 bases). V lost 3 bases to trimming and J lost 4 bases, with 10 bases between them. Per the germline V gene, CDR1 is GTSNPN and CDR2 is SVGIG (reference sequence). CDR3 length: 12 residues. CDR3: CAWSSTGYEQYF. CDR3 nucleotide sequence: TGTGCCTGGAGCTCTACAGGTTACGAGCAGTACTTC.

This clone came up once. The genes are TRBV29-1 and TRBJ2-2, with TRBD2 matching over 8 bases. Trimming at V came to 0 bases and at J to 4 bases, leaving 19 bases not matched to a gene. CDR1 is SQVTM and CDR2 is ANQGSEA in the germline V gene. The length of the CDR3 is 20 residues. CDR3 nucleotides: TGCAGCGTTGAAGATCTTCGGGGAAGCCGCGGGGGGTGGATCACCGGGGAGCTGTTTTTT. Translating gives CSVEDLRGSRGGWITGELFF.

This clone was seen a single time. This sequence joins TRBV5-6 and TRBJ2-7, with 7 bases lining up with TRBD2. Unmatched junction bases numbered 8, after V lost 5 bases and J lost 3 bases. CDR3 length equals 14 residues. CDR1 is SGHDT and CDR2 is YYEEEE in the germline V gene. This chain's CDR3 is CASRAWGGVYEQYF. The CDR3 DNA reads TGTGCCAGCAGAGCCTGGGGAGGGGTCTACGAGCAGTACTTC.

The chain links TRBV6-5 to TRBJ2-3; D ambiguous. V shed 5 bases and J shed 7 bases, with 13 bases lying between them. The germline V gene has CDR1 MNHEY and CDR2 SVGAGI. CDR3 length: 13 amino acids. In DNA form, the CDR3 reads TGTGCCAGCAGTACCCCGGGCGTCAATACGCAGTATTTT. Protein sequence: CASSTPGVNTQYF.

The J gene is TRBJ1-2, the V gene TRBV11-2; TRBD1 is a possible D gene (5 bases). The CDR3 covers 15 residues. V lost 5 bases and J 6 bases, leaving 19 bases between the germline ends. Per germline, CDR1 SGHAT and CDR2 FQNNGV. The CDR3 region has the DNA TGTGCCAGCAGCGTTCAGATAGGGGCGATGGATGGCTACACCTTC. Its protein product is CASSVQIGAMDGYTF.

This chain connects TRBV27 to TRBJ2-4, with D unclear. CDR1 and CDR2 from the germline V gene are MNHEY and SMNVEV (reference sequence). Trimming removed 4 bases from V and 8 bases from J, with 6 bases in between. The CDR3 has 11 residues. The CDR3 DNA reads TGTGCCAGCAGTTCGGGTTACATTCAGTACTTC. Protein product: CASSSGYIQYF.

The gene calls are TRBV13 and TRBJ2-7, with D perhaps TRBD1 or TRBD2 (5 bases each). CDR1 is PRHDT, CDR2 FYEKMQ, per germline (reference sequence). V was pared by 8 bases and J by 3 bases, with 23 bases between. The CDR3 contains 16 residues. This chain's CDR3 is CASPPPGAGRGYEQYF. CDR3 coding DNA: TGTGCCAGCCCCCCACCTGGGGCAGGGAGAGGCTACGAGCAGTACTTC.

The chain combines TRBV18 with TRBJ2-7, with 10 bases matching TRBD1. The V gene's germline CDR1 is KGHSH and CDR2 LQKENI. CDR3 size: 17 residues. After removal of 3 bases from V and 2 bases from J, the junction contained 10 bases not matched to a gene. CDR3 amino acids: CASSPPLGTGAPYEQYF. CDR3 bases: TGTGCCAGCTCACCTCCTCTCGGGACAGGGGCCCCCTACGAGCAGTACTTC.

This rearrangement joins TRBV28 to TRBJ2-5, with 8 bases matching TRBD1. With 6 bases clipped from V and 2 bases from J, the junction kept 2 bases outside the gene matches. CDR3 length: 13 amino acids. Germline V gene lookup returns CDR1 MDHEN and CDR2 SYDVKM. CDR3 residues: CASRGQVQETQYF. CDR3 nucleotides: TGTGCCAGCAGGGGACAGGTTCAAGAGACCCAGTACTTC.

About this clone itself: A much larger clone differs by one base, so this may be a read error. The chain couples TRBV11-1 to TRBJ1-2; 8 bases align to TRBD1. This CDR3 is 13 amino acids long. Trimming removed 5 bases from V and 3 bases from J; junction bases left unmatched: 2. CDR1 is SGHAT, CDR2 FQDESV, per germline (reference sequence). CDR3 nucleotide sequence: TGTGCCAGCAGCCCGGGACAGGACTATGGCTACACCTTC. Its protein is CASSPGQDYGYTF.

The genes are TRBV6-5 and TRBJ1-1; D possibly corresponds to TRBD1 (6 bases). The germline V and J ends were trimmed by 6 bases and 1 base, with 15 bases remaining between them. Germline CDR1 reads MNHEY; CDR2 reads SVGAGI. The CDR3 runs 15 residues. The CDR3 sequence is CASSQQGIWNTEAFF. CDR3 sequence (DNA): TGTGCCAGCAGCCAACAGGGAATCTGGAACACTGAAGCTTTCTTT.

The chain carries TRBV5-4 and TRBJ2-1; 7 nucleotides line up with TRBD2. Germline loops: CDR1 SGHNT, CDR2 YYREEE (reference sequence). CDR3 size: 13 residues. Trimming took 4 bases from V and 4 from J; bases not matched to a gene: 2. The CDR3 nucleotides are TGTGCCAGCAGCACGGGACTATACAATGAGCAGTTCTTC. Translated: CASSTGLYNEQFF.